This T cell receptor beta chain was recorded in a study of blood T cell repertoires in COVID-19. Study-wide background: Researchers got acute and convalescent COVID-19 samples from the United States, Italy and Spain. The cDNA or gDNA used as material had been derived from T cells, B-cell-depleted T cells, or PBMCs.

How the authors handled the data: Reference gene primer amplification gave estimated nucleated cell counts. Repertoires were generated with immunoSEQ multiplex PCR, while TCRdb's copy carries only in-frame clones and drops some. V and J calls and clone size are given by that table; D and trimming were obtained from the DNA. The data show roughly 250,000 clones, roughly 89% seen once. What was sequenced was peripheral blood. The clonotype comes from a man between 25 and 39 years old with acute or convalescent COVID-19.

The CDR3 is CASSAGQGADNEQFF. The CDR3 DNA is TGTGCCAGCTCGGCGGGACAGGGGGCAGACAATGAGCAGTTCTTC. J is TRBJ2-1 and V is TRBV18, with TRBD1 matching over 12 bases. In germline, CDR1 is KGHSH, CDR2 LQKENI. The CDR3 length is 15 residues. J gave up 5 bases and V 6 bases, and 5 bases lay outside the gene matches.